The next 6 T cell receptor beta chains were all read from a single sample in a study of T cells in localized non-small cell lung cancer. This table comes from immunoSEQ multiplex PCR, and its TCRdb copy is limited to in-frame clones, with some not included. The sample has about 13,000 clones; 84% are singletons. Sequenced material: peripheral blood, taken before any cancer treatment. The receptors come from a male donor older than 55 with stage I squamous cell lung carcinoma.

The V call is TRBV11-3, the J call TRBJ2-5; either TRBD1 or TRBD2 may fit D (7 bases each). V was clipped by 4 bases and J by 7 bases, with 13 bases between them. The germline gives CDR1 SGHNT, CDR2 YENEEA. The CDR3 loop spans 13 amino acids. The CDR3 DNA sequence: TGTGCCAGCAGCTCGCAGGGGGGGGTGACCCAGTACTTC. This encodes CASSSQGGVTQYF. Supplemented by reference TRBV11-3 and TRBJ2-5, the full variable domain reads EAGVVQSPRYKIIEKKQPVAFWCNPISGHNTLYWYLQNLGQGPELLIRYENEEAVDDSQLPKDRFSAERLKGVDSTLKIQPAELGDSAVYLCASSSQGGVTQYFGPGTRLLVL.

CDR3 bases: TGTGCCAGCAGTGTTCAGGAGGGGGCCCGGTATGGCTACACCTTC. This encodes CASSVQEGARYGYTF. The rearrangement uses TRBV6-1 and TRBJ1-2; 7 positions agree with TRBD1. V was clipped by 4 bases and J by 5 bases; unmatched bases: 10. The CDR3 runs to 15 residues. Germline-derived CDR1 and CDR2 are MNHNS and SASEGT.

The chain employs TRBV27 and TRBJ1-5; a weak D match, TRBD1 (5 bases). V lost 6 bases, J lost 0 bases, and 18 bases lay in between. Germline CDR1 is MNHEY and CDR2 is SMNVEV (reference sequence). The CDR3 is 17 amino acids. CDR3 sequence (DNA): TGTGCCAGCAGCACGGGGCGCGGCCCCCCTAGCAATCAGCCCCAGCATTTT. Translated, it gives CASSTGRGPPSNQPQHF.

The chain uses TRBV27 and TRBJ2-7; no clear D. The V gene lost 10 bases and the J gene lost 5 bases, with 18 bases spanning the gap. The CDR3 has 13 residues. Germline values: CDR1 MNHEY, CDR2 SMNVEV (reference sequence). The chain's CDR3 is CAIGPIGGNEQYF. The CDR3 DNA reads as TGTGCCATTGGGCCGATAGGCGGCAACGAGCAGTACTTC.

The chain combines TRBV5-1 with TRBJ2-5; D remains unclear. Germline-derived CDR1 and CDR2 are SGHRS and YFSETQ. The CDR3 totals 13 residues. V shed 1 base and J shed 2 bases, with 6 bases lying between them. Written as DNA, the CDR3 is TGCGCCAGCAGCTTGTGGCAACAAGAGACCCAGTACTTC. It encodes CASSLWQQETQYF.

V and J are TRBV27 and TRBJ1-2, with TRBD1 matching 7 bases. Germline CDR1 is MNHEY and CDR2 is SMNVEV (reference sequence). V was pared by 2 bases and J by 4 bases, with 13 bases of the junction left unmatched. The CDR3 length is 17 residues. CDR3 sequence: CASSLGNRQGDSYGYTF. CDR3 DNA: TGTGCCAGCAGTTTAGGAAATAGACAGGGAGATTCCTATGGCTACACCTTC.